These 14 T cell receptor beta chains were all obtained from the same sample, sequenced in a study of blood T cell repertoires in COVID-19. Clones were read by immunoSEQ multiplex PCR, and TCRdb kept only the in-frame ones, dropping some. The sample includes 490,000 or so clones, approximately 88% of them seen just once. Sequencing was carried out using PBMCs or T cells enriched from blood (not recorded which). The receptors were sampled from a woman between 35 and 50 years old who had recovered from COVID-19.

This chain joins TRBV7-9 and TRBJ1-6, with unresolved D. This CDR3 is 13 amino acids long. The germline CDR1 and CDR2 sequences are SEHNR and FQNEAQ (reference sequence). The V end lost 4 bases, the J end lost 9 bases, and 10 bases lay between the germline ends. The CDR3 protein is CASSSGEGSPLHF. CDR3 bases: TGTGCCAGCAGCTCAGGCGAGGGTTCACCCCTCCACTTT.

The chain recombines TRBV18 with TRBJ2-1; 8 nucleotides match TRBD1. The CDR3 runs 15 residues. The V and J ends lost 3 bases and 5 bases, in that order; junction bases with no gene match: 6. Germline lookup yields CDR1 KGHSH and CDR2 LQKENI. This CDR3 reads CASSPPDRENNEQFF. Here the CDR3 DNA reads TGTGCCAGCTCACCTCCGGACAGGGAGAACAATGAGCAGTTCTTC.

The rearrangement uses TRBV15 and TRBJ1-6; maybe TRBD1 (6 bases). The CDR3 has 17 residues. Germline V lookup: CDR1 LNHNV, CDR2 YYDKDF (reference sequence). The V and J ends lost 5 bases and 6 bases respectively, with 20 bases between them. The CDR3 DNA is TGTGCCACCAGCGGGGGAGGGGGGGCATTCGGTAATTCACCCCTCCACTTT. It translates to CATSGGGGAFGNSPLHF.

The chain joins TRBV3-1 (or the pseudogene TRBV3-2) to TRBJ2-5; 7 bases agree with TRBD2. Trimming removed 1 base from V and 2 bases from J; junction bases left unmatched: 4. This CDR3 contains 15 residues. Germline loops: CDR1 LGHDT, CDR2 YNNKEL (reference sequence). DNA of the CDR3: TGTGCCAGCAGCCAAGTCCTCGGGAGGCAAGAGACCCAGTACTTC. Amino acid sequence: CASSQVLGRQETQYF.

The chain combines TRBV19 with TRBJ2-1, with D possibly matching TRBD1 (5 bases). The CDR3 extends over 15 amino acids. Deletions cut 3 bases from V and 5 bases from J, with 14 bases between. Germline CDR1 reads LNHDA; CDR2 reads SQIVND (reference sequence). The CDR3 spells CASSIPWGSNNEQFF. CDR3 DNA: TGTGCCAGTAGTATTCCGTGGGGCAGTAACAATGAGCAGTTCTTC.

The chain links TRBV24-1 to TRBJ1-1, with D possibly being TRBD1 (6 bases). Per the germline V gene, CDR1 is KGHDR and CDR2 is SFDVKD. There are 13 residues in the CDR3. The V end lost 9 bases, the J end lost 3 bases, and 13 bases lay between the germline ends. The CDR3 spells CATARSGDTEAFF. CDR3 DNA sequence: TGTGCCACCGCAAGATCAGGGGACACTGAAGCTTTCTTT.

V usage is TRBV11-1 and J usage is TRBJ1-2; 7 bases are a match to TRBD1. The germline gives CDR1 SGHAT, CDR2 FQDESV (reference sequence). V gave up 5 bases and J gave up 3 bases; unmatched junction bases: 9. The CDR3 has 15 amino acids. CDR3 sequence reads: CASSHQSRGDYGYTF. The CDR3, as DNA: TGTGCCAGCAGCCACCAATCCAGGGGGGACTATGGCTACACCTTC.

V is TRBV15 and J is TRBJ1-1; D uncertain. This CDR3 is built from 13 residues. V was pared by 6 bases and J by 3 bases, with 11 bases between. Germline assignment: CDR1 LNHNV and CDR2 YYDKDF (reference sequence). CDR3 amino acids: CATRVGEDTEAFF. Here the CDR3 DNA reads TGTGCCACCAGGGTTGGGGAGGACACTGAAGCTTTCTTT.

V and J are TRBV18 and TRBJ2-1; maybe TRBD1 (5 bases). The CDR3 has 12 residues. Trimming cost V 3 bases and J 9 bases, with 9 bases left between them. CDR1 is KGHSH, CDR2 LQKENI, per germline. The CDR3 sequence is CASSPLGVEQFF. In DNA form, the CDR3 reads TGTGCCAGCTCACCGCTAGGGGTTGAGCAGTTCTTC.

The V and J genes are TRBV5-5 and TRBJ2-7, with 7 bases fitting TRBD1. Germline-derived CDR1 and CDR2 are SGHKS and YYEKEE (reference sequence). V lost 4 bases to trimming and J lost 7 bases; unmatched junction nucleotides: 5. The CDR3 totals 12 residues. CDR3 nucleotides: TGTGCCAGCAGCGACAGGGCGAAGGAGCAGTACTTC. Translated, it gives CASSDRAKEQYF.

Concerning this clone itself: Other DNA sequences from this sample encode an identical CDR3 as well. The gene calls are TRBV7-2 and TRBJ1-1; D remains ambiguous. V lost 1 base to trimming and J lost 0 bases, with 6 bases between them. The V gene's germline CDR1 is SGHTA and CDR2 FQGNSA. The CDR3 is 14 residues long. CDR3: CASSLDRLNTEAFF. Written as DNA, the CDR3 is TGTGCCAGCAGCTTAGACAGATTGAACACTGAAGCTTTCTTT. Full variable domain (rest looked up from reference TRBV7-2 and TRBJ1-1): GAGVSQSPSNKVTEKGKDVELRCDPISGHTALYWYRQSLGQGLEFLIYFQGNSAPDKSGLPSDRFSAERTGGSVSTLTIQRTQQEDSAVYLCASSLDRLNTEAFFGQGTRLTVV.

CDR3 region: CASSYRQGYEQYF. The CDR3 coding sequence is TGTGCCAGCAGTTATCGACAGGGGTACGAGCAGTACTTC. The chain uses TRBV12-3 or TRBV12-4 and TRBJ2-7; 8 bases agree with TRBD1. The CDR3 is 13 residues long. The trim removed 4 bases at V and 4 bases at J, leaving 3 bases unmatched.

The V gene is TRBV3-1 (or the pseudogene TRBV3-2), the J gene TRBJ2-3, with 7 bases fitting TRBD1. V trimming: 1 base; J trimming: 4 bases; junction bases outside the gene matches: 5. CDR3 length equals 15 residues. The germline V gene has CDR1 LGHDT and CDR2 YNNKEL (reference sequence). DNA for the CDR3: TGTGCCAGCAGCCAAGTGGGACAGAGGCCAGATACGCAGTATTTT. This sequence encodes CASSQVGQRPDTQYF.

The rearrangement links TRBV19 to TRBJ2-7; D remains ambiguous. CDR3 length equals 14 residues. The V end was cut by 5 bases, the J end by 2 bases, with 13 bases between. Germline CDR1 reads LNHDA; CDR2 reads SQIVND (reference sequence). The CDR3 nucleotides are TGTGCCAGTAGTTCCCTTCTACCACCCTACGAGCAGTACTTC. Protein product: CASSSLLPPYEQYF.